The 31 T cell receptor beta chains in this list originate from one sample, sequenced in a study of TIL therapy for anti-PD-1-resistant metastatic lung cancer (dated by TCRdb to about 2021). Taken with the paper, the label for time point translates to: pre-treatment sample, taken before nivolumab and TIL therapy. Using bias-controlled multiplex PCR with the immunoSEQ v3 hsTCRB kit, the TCR beta CDR3 regions were amplified from genomic DNA. Held by TCRdb, this immuneACCESS table contains in-frame sequences only and omits some clones. Under half of the omission traces to an unresolved V gene where checked; the cause of the rest is unknown. Here the sample has around 21,000 clones; about three quarters occur a single time. The ten most abundant clones make up about 2.1% of the sample. The sample consisted of blood, taken at baseline. The receptors were gathered from a person between 30 and 80 years old with non-small cell lung cancer.

The chain employs TRBV5-1 and TRBJ2-7; D is undetermined. CDR3 size: 15 residues. Germline loops: CDR1 SGHRS, CDR2 YFSETQ. V was cut by 2 bases and J by 1 base, with 13 bases left in between. CDR3 sequence: CASSFLPIGSYEQYF. CDR3 coding DNA: TGCGCCAGCAGCTTCCTCCCGATCGGTTCCTACGAGCAGTACTTC.

The rearrangement joins TRBV29-1 to TRBJ2-7, with D perhaps TRBD1 (6 bases). The germline CDR1 and CDR2 sequences are SQVTM and ANQGSEA. Trimming left V 2 bases short and J 1 base short, with 9 bases between. The CDR3 covers 13 residues. The chain's CDR3 is CSVESTGSYEQYF. Written as DNA, the CDR3 is TGCAGCGTTGAAAGTACAGGGTCCTACGAGCAGTACTTC.

The chain recombines TRBV6-5 with TRBJ1-1; D unclear. The V gene lost 4 bases and the J gene lost 1 base, with 7 bases spanning the gap. This CDR3 region has 13 residues. Looked up from germline, CDR1 is MNHEY and CDR2 is SVGAGI. The DNA for the CDR3 is TGTGCCAGCAGTTTAATGGAGAACACTGAAGCTTTCTTT. Translation gives CASSLMENTEAFF.

CDR3 loop: CASSPDGNRNQPQHF. CDR3 in DNA: TGTGCCAGCTCACCGGACGGTAATCGCAATCAGCCCCAGCATTTT. This sequence joins TRBV18 and TRBJ1-5, with unresolved D. The CDR3 contains 15 residues. Trimming left V 3 bases short and J 2 bases short, with 11 bases between. Germline V gives CDR1 KGHSH, CDR2 LQKENI.

The J gene is TRBJ1-4, the V gene TRBV7-2, with D tentatively TRBD1 (6 bases). The V end was cut by 1 base, the J end by 5 bases, with 8 bases between. The germline V gene encodes CDR1 SGHTA and CDR2 FQGNSA. This CDR3 is 14 amino acids long. CDR3 protein: CASSLVRGNEKLFF. As DNA, the CDR3 is TGTGCCAGCAGCTTAGTCAGGGGCAATGAAAAACTGTTTTTT.

The gene calls are TRBV5-6 and TRBJ1-2; TRBD1 agrees at 8 bases. The CDR3 is 14 residues long. J was trimmed by 6 bases and V by 4 bases; bases with no gene match: 8. Germline V gene sequence: CDR1 SGHDT, CDR2 YYEEEE. The DNA for the CDR3 is TGTGCCAGCAGCCTCGGGACAGGATCGGATGGCTACACCTTC. This translates into CASSLGTGSDGYTF. The full variable domain, rest sourced from reference TRBV5-6 and TRBJ1-2, is DAGVTQSPTHLIKTRGQQVTLRCSPKSGHDTVSWYQQALGQGPQFIFQYYEEEERQRGNFPDRFSGHQFPNYSSELNVNALLLGDSALYLCASSLGTGSDGYTFGSGTRLTVV.

The V and J genes are TRBV19 and TRBJ2-4; possibly TRBD2 for D (5 bases). This CDR3 spans 13 amino acids. Per germline, CDR1 LNHDA and CDR2 SQIVND (reference sequence). Trimming removed 5 bases from V and 5 bases from J, with 10 bases in between. As DNA, the CDR3 is TGTGCCAGTAGTTCGATCGGGGAAAACATTCAGTACTTC. It translates to CASSSIGENIQYF.

This clone was picked up a small number of times. This chain joins TRBV20-1 and TRBJ1-5; D is uncertain. The germline V and J ends were trimmed by 7 bases and 5 bases, with 6 bases remaining between them. Germline V CDR1 and CDR2: DFQATT, SNEGSKA (reference sequence). The CDR3 has 10 amino acids. CDR3 sequence: CSVGDQPQHF. The CDR3 DNA reads TGCAGTGTTGGTGATCAGCCCCAGCATTTT.

The chain joins TRBV11-2 to TRBJ2-6, with D possibly matching TRBD2 (5 bases). Germline CDR1 and CDR2: SGHAT and FQNNGV. CDR3 length: 15 residues. Trimming took off 0 bases at V and 12 bases at J, with 15 bases between the two ends. In DNA form, the CDR3 reads TGTGCCAGCAGCTTAGATATCGGGGTCCCCGGCGTCCTGACTTTC. It codes for CASSLDIGVPGVLTF.

The chain is built from TRBV5-1 and TRBJ1-4, with D unclear. V lost 5 bases, J lost 0 bases, and 14 bases lay in between. The CDR3 length is 16 residues. CDR1 SGHRS and CDR2 YFSETQ come from the germline V gene. The CDR3 region is CASRAGDRPTNEKLFF. CDR3 DNA: TGCGCCAGCAGAGCAGGCGACCGGCCAACTAATGAAAAACTGTTTTTT.

The J gene is TRBJ1-2, the V gene TRBV7-8; a weak D match, TRBD1 (6 bases). V lost 5 bases and J 3 bases, leaving 13 bases between the germline ends. CDR1 is SGHVS and CDR2 is FQNEAQ in the germline V gene. The CDR3 consists of 14 residues. The CDR3 coding sequence is TGTGCCAGCAGCCTCGGACAGAACTACTATGGCTACACCTTC. Translating gives CASSLGQNYYGYTF.

The chain recombines TRBV6-5 with TRBJ1-2; the D gene is possibly TRBD1 (5 bases). CDR1 MNHEY and CDR2 SVGAGI come from the germline V gene. This CDR3 spans 14 amino acids. The ends were cut back, 0 bases at V and 7 bases at J, with 12 bases in the middle. The CDR3 bases are TGTGCCAGCAGTTACTCGGGGCAGATGGGTGGCTACACCTTC. This translates into CASSYSGQMGGYTF.

This chain connects TRBV7-9 to TRBJ1-5; D is uncertain. V was shortened by 2 bases and J by 9 bases, with 8 bases between the two germline ends. Germline-derived CDR1 and CDR2 are SEHNR and FQNEAQ (reference sequence). There are 12 residues in the CDR3. CDR3 in DNA: TGTGCCAGCAGCTTATTCTCTAGGCCCCAGCATTTT. Residues: CASSLFSRPQHF.

The gene calls are TRBV6-4 and TRBJ1-2, with 11 bases aligning to TRBD1. CDR1 and CDR2 (germline): MRHNA, SNTAGT. This CDR3 is built from 13 residues. The J segment lost 3 bases and the V segment lost 10 bases, leaving 4 bases of the junction unmatched. The CDR3 DNA is TGTGCCAACTTGGGACAGGGGGACTATGGCTACACCTTC. Translating it yields CANLGQGDYGYTF.

This clone was observed a few times. The chain is built from TRBV4-3 and TRBJ1-6; D might be TRBD1 (5 bases). Germline values: CDR1 LGHNA, CDR2 YSLEER. Trimming stripped 1 base from V and 8 bases from J, with 12 bases between. The CDR3 runs to 15 residues. CDR3 loop: CASSQAMDIYSPLHF. In DNA, the CDR3 is TGCGCCAGCAGCCAAGCCATGGACATATATTCACCCCTCCACTTT.

The genes are TRBV6-5 and TRBJ1-2, with 7 positions matching TRBD1. Trimming at V came to 7 bases and at J to 4 bases, leaving 9 bases not matched to a gene. Germline CDR1 is MNHEY and CDR2 is SVGAGI. The CDR3 sequence is 14 residues long. Here the CDR3 reads CASTPGQGGYGYTF. The CDR3 DNA reads as TGTGCCAGCACCCCGGGCCAGGGGGGCTATGGCTACACCTTC.

The CDR3 nucleotides are TGTGCCAGCTCACCAGGACTAGTAAACTACGAGCAGTACTTC. Translating it yields CASSPGLVNYEQYF. The rearrangement joins TRBV18 to TRBJ2-7; 7 bases map to TRBD2. Trimming removed 2 bases from V and 3 bases from J; junction bases left unmatched: 4. CDR1 is KGHSH and CDR2 is LQKENI in the germline V gene. The CDR3 contains 14 residues.

V is TRBV29-1 and J is TRBJ2-6; D remains unclear. The CDR3 sequence is 12 residues long. The germline CDR1 and CDR2 sequences are SQVTM and ANQGSEA. The V end was cut by 4 bases, the J end by 1 base, with 2 bases between. The CDR3 coding sequence is TGCAGCGTTGGTTCTGGGGCCAACGTCCTGACTTTC. It encodes CSVGSGANVLTF.

This clone came up a few times. V is TRBV27 and J is TRBJ1-2; TRBD1 matches at 8 bases. In germline, CDR1 is MNHEY, CDR2 SMNVEV (reference sequence). The CDR3 covers 14 residues. Trimming took 2 bases from V and 2 from J; bases not matched to a gene: 1. CDR3 amino acids: CASSLHRGNYGYTF. The DNA of the CDR3 is TGTGCCAGCAGTTTACACAGGGGGAACTATGGCTACACCTTC.

The chain joins TRBV30 to TRBJ1-1; the D gene is possibly TRBD1 (5 bases). Germline CDR1 and CDR2: GTSNPN and SVGIG (reference sequence). The CDR3 loop spans 17 amino acids. The V and J ends lost 0 bases and 2 bases respectively, with 19 bases between them. CDR3 DNA sequence: TGTGCCTGGAGTGTGTGGAGTTCGGGACGCTTAAACACTGAAGCTTTCTTT. Its translation is CAWSVWSSGRLNTEAFF.

The CDR3 protein is CATSDSRQANTEAFF. The CDR3 DNA reads as TGTGCCACCAGTGATTCAAGGCAGGCGAACACTGAAGCTTTCTTT. The genes are TRBV24-1 and TRBJ1-1; D is uncertain. The CDR3 extends over 15 amino acids. Trimming took 2 bases from V and 1 from J, leaving 10 bases between them. Germline CDR1 and CDR2: KGHDR and SFDVKD.

CDR3 sequence reads: CASSREITDTQYF. In nucleotides, the CDR3 is TGTGCCAGCTCACGAGAAATCACAGATACGCAGTATTTT. The rearrangement links TRBV18 to TRBJ2-3, with unresolved D. Deletions cut 4 bases from V and 2 bases from J, with 7 bases between. Germline lookup yields CDR1 KGHSH and CDR2 LQKENI. This CDR3 contains 13 residues.

The rearrangement uses TRBV3-1 (or the pseudogene TRBV3-2) and TRBJ1-5, with a tentative D call TRBD1 (6 bases). CDR3 size: 12 residues. Trimming took 2 bases from V and 7 from J, leaving 6 bases between them. Germline-derived CDR1 and CDR2 are LGHDT and YNNKEL (reference sequence). Written as DNA, the CDR3 is TGTGCCAGCAGCCAAACAGGGCAGCCCCAGCATTTT. Translated, it gives CASSQTGQPQHF.

This clone showed up just a few times. The V and J genes are TRBV4-1 and TRBJ2-5, with 11 bases aligning to TRBD2. This CDR3 spans 18 amino acids. Per germline, CDR1 MGHRA and CDR2 YSYEKL. The trim removed 1 base at V and 5 bases at J, leaving 12 bases unmatched. CDR3 sequence (DNA): TGCGCCAGCAGCCAAGTTAATTTGCTAGCGGGAGGCAGGGAGACCCAGTACTTC. Protein sequence: CASSQVNLLAGGRETQYF.

The CDR3 DNA reads TGCGCCAGCAGCCAAGGGCGGGGGCCCGACTACGAGCAGTACGTC. Protein sequence: CASSQGRGPDYEQYV. The chain carries TRBV4-1 and TRBJ2-7, with a weak D call TRBD2 (7 bases). V lost 1 base and J lost 3, with 13 bases in between. Germline values: CDR1 MGHRA, CDR2 YSYEKL. This CDR3 contains 15 residues.

V is TRBV10-3 and J is TRBJ2-2; a possible D gene is TRBD1 (6 bases). The germline gives CDR1 ENHRY, CDR2 SYGVKD. V lost 0 bases and J 5 bases, leaving 10 bases between the germline ends. The CDR3 runs to 15 residues. In nucleotides, the CDR3 is TGTGCCATCAGTGAGTCGGGGGCCCCAACCGGGGAGCTGTTTTTT. It translates to CAISESGAPTGELFF.

V usage is TRBV4-2 and J usage is TRBJ2-1, with 7 bases aligning to TRBD2. There are 17 residues in the CDR3. Trimming removed 1 base from V and 3 bases from J; junction bases left unmatched: 9. Germline loops: CDR1 LGHNA, CDR2 YNFKEQ. CDR3 coding DNA: TGTGCCAGCAGCCAAGTCTCTGCTAGCGGTGGCTACAATGAGCAGTTCTTC. Residues: CASSQVSASGGYNEQFF.

The chain carries TRBV19 and TRBJ2-5; 9 bases match TRBD2. Trimming at V came to 6 bases and at J to 5 bases, leaving 7 bases not matched to a gene. CDR1 and CDR2 from the germline V gene are LNHDA and SQIVND (reference sequence). The CDR3 has 14 amino acids. In nucleotides, the CDR3 is TGTGCCAGTAGGCCAGCGGGGGGATTGGAGACCCAGTACTTC. This codes for CASRPAGGLETQYF.

The chain joins TRBV6-4 to TRBJ2-2, with D hard to call. Germline values: CDR1 MRHNA, CDR2 SNTAGT. The V end lost 2 bases, the J end lost 5 bases, and 6 bases lay between the germline ends. This CDR3 spans 13 amino acids. CDR3 amino acids: CASSDRATGELFF. The DNA of the CDR3 is TGTGCCAGCAGTGACAGGGCAACCGGGGAGCTGTTTTTT.

The gene calls are TRBV2 and TRBJ2-3; TRBD1 matches at 9 bases. Germline V CDR1 and CDR2: SNHLY, FYNNEI. This CDR3 spans 13 amino acids. V shed 6 bases and J 5 bases; nucleotides not matched to a gene: 3. The DNA of the CDR3 is TGTGCCAGCAGCGGGACAGGGATAGATACGCAGTATTTT. As protein: CASSGTGIDTQYF.

This rearrangement joins TRBV7-9 to TRBJ2-1, with D perhaps TRBD2 (5 bases). Germline loops: CDR1 SEHNR, CDR2 FQNEAQ (reference sequence). There are 14 residues in the CDR3. V was shortened by 10 bases and J by 4 bases, with 17 bases between the two germline ends. The CDR3: CATTRASGYNEQFF. In DNA, the CDR3 is TGTGCCACGACCCGGGCAAGCGGTTACAATGAGCAGTTCTTC. The full variable domain, with the rest looked up from reference TRBV7-9 and TRBJ2-1, is DTGVSQNPRHKITKRGQNVTFRCDPISEHNRLYWYRQTLGQGPEFLTYFQNEAQLEKSRLLSDRFSAERPKGSFSTLEIQRTEQGDSAMYLCATTRASGYNEQFFGPGTRLTVL.